This T cell receptor (beta chain) was captured by sequencing in a study of blood T cell repertoires in COVID-19. For the study at large: The United States, Italy and Spain supplied acute and convalescent COVID-19 samples. T cells, B-cell-depleted T cells, or PBMCs provided the cDNA or gDNA that served as material.

Original processing notes: Estimation of nucleated cell counts relied on the amplification of reference gene primers. Repertoires were generated with immunoSEQ multiplex PCR, while TCRdb's copy carries only in-frame clones and drops some. The D gene and trimming were derived from the DNA, and the V and J assignments and clone size from that table. Of more than 200,000 clones listed, approximately 84% are singletons. The CDR3 is 15 amino acids. The V gene end was trimmed by 5 bases and the J gene end by 8 bases; junction bases not matched to a gene: 10. Germline loops: CDR1 MNHEY, CDR2 SVGAGI. The V and J genes are TRBV6-5 and TRBJ1-4, with 8 nucleotides matching TRBD1. The clonotype originates from a middle-aged man with active or convalescent COVID-19. The sample consisted of peripheral blood. The CDR3 bases are TGTGCCAGCAGTAGATCCGGGACAGGAACCGAAAAACTGTTTTTT. This codes for CASSRSGTGTEKLFF.